This T cell receptor (beta chain) was profiled in a study of blood T cell repertoires in COVID-19. Per the original data handling: Reference gene primer amplification gave nucleated cell count estimates. Produced via immunoSEQ multiplex PCR; TCRdb's table is partial and in-frame only. V and J calls plus clone size are reproduced from that table; the DNA served to infer D and trimming. There are a few hundred thousand clones in the sample; 75% to 90% occur only once, and roughly 1.1% lies in the top ten. Recovery meant two consecutive negative NP/OP PCR tests, professional clearance, or resolved symptoms. The CDR3 sequence is 15 residues long. Unmatched junction bases numbered 3, after V lost 3 bases and J lost 2 bases. Per germline, CDR1 LNHNV and CDR2 YYDKDF (reference sequence).

J is TRBJ2-1 and V is TRBV15; 8 positions agree with TRBD2. This receptor was taken from a man under 40 who had recovered from COVID-19. Sequencing was performed on PBMCs or T cells enriched from blood (not recorded which). The CDR3 sequence: CATSSNGGAYNEQFF. In DNA, the CDR3 is TGTGCCACCAGCAGTAACGGGGGGGCCTACAATGAGCAGTTCTTC.